A selection of T cell receptor beta chains follows, all from one sample in a study of T cell responses to AZD1222 COVID-19 vaccine. Generated by immunoSEQ multiplex PCR, the TCRdb table keeps only in-frame clones and is missing some. The sample carries some 93,000 clones, over 75% recorded once. This specimen was peripheral blood, taken 28 days after the second AZD1222 dose. These receptor sequences come from an adult who received the AZD1222 COVID-19 vaccine. CDR3s leave out the opening cysteine and the closing phenylalanine or tryptophan.

v_call	cdr3_aa
TRBV4-3	ASSPDRSGVPSGYNEQF
TRBV30	AWLPGLAANEQF
TRBV7-8	ASSGLIQGHNEQF
TRBV11-2	ASSLDLLRVRKLGGTEAF
TRBV5-8	ASSFSGQRYYQGETQY
TRBV6-2/TRBV6-3	ASSYSRGRQPQH
TRBV19	ASKAGDQKNIQY
TRBV7-2	ASSFRRGLGNEQF
TRBV6-4	ASSDSDGEQF
TRBV25-1	ASRGQAGANVLT
TRBV27	ASSPTGAYGYT
TRBV6-5	ASREGGVGYT
TRBV5-5	ASSRLGQSSGNTIY
TRBV28	ASSLDRGVVHQDEQY
TRBV6-1	ASSEAWQGGPQH
TRBV4-2	ASSQDSQGHGTDTQY
TRBV27	ASSSRDRDTHGQY
TRBV6-1	ASSDNGNGYT
TRBV7-2	ASSLVGADQETQY
TRBV27	ASSYRLAGEQY
TRBV12-3/TRBV12-4	ASSPLYNSPLH
TRBV5-6	ASSSSTQGWNQPQH
TRBV27	ASSFDRGMGNTEAF
TRBV4-3	ASSQEVGVGEQF
TRBV7-9	ASSSHYIQGSPSEQY
TRBV19	ASSIGAGTGIETQY
TRBV21-1	ASSTRTGRSNQPQH
TRBV29-1	SVGRGAEEQY
TRBV7-2	ASSLGAGPLYEQY
TRBV7-9	ASTDVAITDTQY
TRBV4-2	ASSQETGLSNQPQH
TRBV2	ASSKGGQGYTGELF
TRBV28	ASSFPYTEAF
TRBV6-4	ASSDSTNTDTQY
TRBV5-4	ASSRQTVLYEQY
TRBV7-3	ASSLTGGSSGNTIY
TRBV9	ASSVHRQEDYGYT
TRBV10-1	ASSEPENSGANVLT